These 14 T cell receptor beta chains came from one sample sequenced in a study of cytomegalovirus exposure and HLA in healthy donors. Primers included in the PCR were 60 Vbeta and 13 Jbeta primers. Sequencing was performed with immunoSEQ multiplex PCR; in TCRdb, only in-frame clones are kept and a portion is missing. The top ten hold 1.6% of the sample, which has roughly 130,000 clones, 55% to 75% seen once. Sequencing used PBMCs. Source of these receptors: a man under 40 in good health and CMV-seropositive.

About this clone: One end of the junction is discordant with germline, which a read error may explain. The chain couples TRBV7-9 to TRBJ1-2; D gene unclear. This CDR3 region has 12 residues. CDR1 and CDR2 (germline): SEHNR, FQNEAQ (reference sequence). The CDR3 coding sequence is TGTTCCAGCAGCTTAGACTACTCTGGCTACACCTTC. This encodes CSSSLDYSGYTF. Combining the CDR3 with reference TRBV7-9 and TRBJ1-2 gives the whole variable domain DTGVSQNPRHKITKRGQNVTFRCDPISEHNRLYWYRQTLGQGPEFLTYFQNEAQLEKSRLLSDRFSAERPKGSFSTLEIQRTEQGDSAMYLCSSSLDYSGYTFGSGTRLTVV.

This clone was seen a single time. This sequence joins TRBV5-1 and TRBJ2-5; 8 bases are shared with TRBD1. V gave up 4 bases and J gave up 2 bases; unmatched junction bases: 7. The CDR3 has 15 amino acids. CDR1 SGHRS and CDR2 YFSETQ come from the germline V gene. CDR3: CASSPGTGDQETQYF. The CDR3 DNA is TGCGCCAGCAGCCCCGGGACAGGCGATCAAGAGACCCAGTACTTC.

In this sample, this clone turned up a few times. The V call is TRBV6-1, the J call TRBJ2-1; tentative D call: TRBD1 (5 bases). Germline lookup yields CDR1 MNHNS and CDR2 SASEGT. Trimming removed 3 bases at V and 9 bases at J, with 15 bases between. This CDR3 comprises 14 residues. CDR3 protein: CASSDTAGTGEQFF. The CDR3, as DNA: TGTGCCAGCAGTGATACGGCAGGTACAGGTGAGCAGTTCTTC.

The chain combines TRBV27 with TRBJ2-1; 9 nucleotides agree with TRBD2. V lost 8 bases and J lost 7; bases outside the gene matches: 9. The germline V gene encodes CDR1 MNHEY and CDR2 SMNVEV (reference sequence). The CDR3 length is 14 residues. The CDR3 reads CASRSGSTQNEQFF. The CDR3 nucleotides are TGTGCCAGCCGTAGCGGGAGTACACAAAATGAGCAGTTCTTC.

This clone was found once. The CDR3 nucleotides read TGTGCCAGTAGTATTAATCCCGGGGAAGAGACCCAGTACTTC. It encodes CASSINPGEETQYF. The V call is TRBV19, the J call TRBJ2-5; D perhaps matches TRBD2 (5 bases). Germline loops: CDR1 LNHDA, CDR2 SQIVND (reference sequence). Trimming pared 3 bases from V and 3 bases from J, leaving 11 bases between. CDR3 length: 14 amino acids.

The gene calls are TRBV11-3 and TRBJ2-7; 9 nucleotides line up with TRBD2. The CDR3 is made up of 15 amino acids. Losses at the gene ends were 2 bases for V and 3 bases for J; bases not matched to a gene: 5. The germline V gene has CDR1 SGHNT and CDR2 YENEEA. DNA for the CDR3: TGTGCCAGCAGCTTATTTAGCGGGAGAGGCTACGAGCAGTACTTC. Amino acids: CASSLFSGRGYEQYF. The full variable domain, with the rest looked up from reference TRBV11-3 and TRBJ2-7, is EAGVVQSPRYKIIEKKQPVAFWCNPISGHNTLYWYLQNLGQGPELLIRYENEEAVDDSQLPKDRFSAERLKGVDSTLKIQPAELGDSAVYLCASSLFSGRGYEQYFGPGTRLTVT.

This chain joins TRBV6-5 and TRBJ2-7; D perhaps matches TRBD2 (6 bases). Germline V CDR1 and CDR2: MNHEY, SVGAGI. V was clipped by 2 bases and J by 3 bases, with 17 bases between them. The CDR3 runs to 16 residues. The CDR3 DNA reads TGTGCCAGCAGTTACATTGGACGTGGAGGGGACTACGAGCAGTACTTC. Translated: CASSYIGRGGDYEQYF.

V usage is TRBV5-1 and J usage is TRBJ2-7; D perhaps matches TRBD1 (6 bases). Germline CDR1 SGHRS, CDR2 YFSETQ. V dropped 4 bases and J dropped 2 bases, with 25 bases sitting between them. This CDR3 has 18 residues. The CDR3 nucleotides read TGCGCCAGCAGCGGCGGGCCAATCACAGGGTTGATAACCTACGAGCAGTACTTC. This sequence encodes CASSGGPITGLITYEQYF.

V and J are TRBV5-1 and TRBJ2-3, with D tentatively TRBD2 (6 bases). This CDR3 has 14 amino acids. The V gene lost 2 bases and the J gene lost 2 bases, with 9 bases spanning the gap. Germline loops: CDR1 SGHRS, CDR2 YFSETQ. CDR3 amino acids: CASSFREPTDTQYF. In nucleotides, the CDR3 is TGCGCCAGCAGCTTTCGGGAGCCCACAGATACGCAGTATTTT.

The V gene is TRBV19, the J gene TRBJ1-5, with TRBD1 matching over 7 bases. Losses at the gene ends were 11 bases for V and 0 bases for J; bases not matched to a gene: 13. Germline loops: CDR1 LNHDA, CDR2 SQIVND (reference sequence). This CDR3 is 16 amino acids long. In DNA, the CDR3 is TGTGCCGCGGGAACAGGGGTGATTTATAGCAATCAGCCCCAGCATTTT. Its translation: CAAGTGVIYSNQPQHF.

The J gene is TRBJ2-7, the V gene TRBV4-3, with D perhaps TRBD1 (7 bases). This CDR3 comprises 15 residues. Germline V gene sequence: CDR1 LGHNA, CDR2 YSLEER. Trimming left V 6 bases short and J 4 bases short, with 19 bases between. As DNA, the CDR3 is TGCGCCAGCAGTCCAGACAGGGACTTTAGATACGAGCAGTACTTC. This translates into CASSPDRDFRYEQYF.

This clone was counted a few times. The genes are TRBV11-2 and TRBJ1-2, with 7 bases fitting TRBD1. The CDR3 totals 15 residues. Germline loops: CDR1 SGHAT, CDR2 FQNNGV. V trimming: 5 bases; J trimming: 3 bases; junction bases outside the gene matches: 9. CDR3 amino acids: CASSHTDRADYGYTF. CDR3 bases: TGTGCCAGCAGCCATACCGACAGGGCGGACTATGGCTACACCTTC.

The chain uses TRBV11-1 and TRBJ2-2, with 13 bases identical to TRBD2. The CDR3 sequence is 17 residues long. Trimming at V came to 3 bases and at J to 5 bases, leaving 6 bases not matched to a gene. Germline V CDR1 and CDR2: SGHAT, FQDESV (reference sequence). CDR3 bases: TGTGCCAGCAGCTTCGGACTAGCGGGAGCCGGGACCGGGGAGCTGTTTTTT. It encodes CASSFGLAGAGTGELFF.

Here the CDR3 reads CAGTGQDSYEQYF. In DNA, the CDR3 is TGTGCCGGCACCGGACAGGACTCCTACGAGCAGTACTTC. This rearrangement joins TRBV7-9 to TRBJ2-7; 7 bases map to TRBD1. The V gene's germline CDR1 is SEHNR and CDR2 FQNEAQ (reference sequence). This CDR3 contains 13 residues. V shed 11 bases, J shed 0 bases, and the junction held 7 bases outside the gene matches. Using reference TRBV7-9 and TRBJ2-7 for the parts outside the CDR3, the full variable domain is DTGVSQNPRHKITKRGQNVTFRCDPISEHNRLYWYRQTLGQGPEFLTYFQNEAQLEKSRLLSDRFSAERPKGSFSTLEIQRTEQGDSAMYLCAGTGQDSYEQYFGPGTRLTVT.